The next 27 T cell receptor beta chains were all read from a single sample in a study of blood T cell repertoires in COVID-19. TCRdb's table, derived via immunoSEQ multiplex PCR, lists solely in-frame clones and lacks some. This table has 80,000 to 100,000 clones, 74% appearing once. The sample consisted of peripheral blood. The receptors here all came from a man between 65 and 79 years old with COVID-19, enrolled during active disease.

This chain connects TRBV28 to TRBJ1-5, with a weak D call TRBD1 (5 bases). V was cut by 1 base and J by 3 bases, with 10 bases left in between. Germline V gene data show CDR1 as MDHEN and CDR2 as SYDVKM. CDR3 size: 15 residues. CDR3 sequence reads: CASSLSAGHNQPQHF. The DNA for the CDR3 is TGTGCCAGCAGTTTATCGGCAGGACACAATCAGCCCCAGCATTTT.

The rearrangement uses TRBV7-9 and TRBJ2-7; D uncertain. The V and J ends lost 1 base and 3 bases respectively, with 4 bases between them. The CDR3 is 12 residues long. Germline-derived CDR1 and CDR2 are SEHNR and FQNEAQ (reference sequence). The CDR3 sequence is CASSLVDYEQYF. As DNA, the CDR3 is TGTGCCAGCAGCTTAGTAGACTACGAGCAGTACTTC.

The sample holds a few counts of this clone. The rearrangement joins TRBV27 to TRBJ2-1, with D maybe TRBD1 (6 bases). Trimming took off 5 bases at V and 0 bases at J, with 8 bases between the two ends. CDR3 length equals 14 residues. Germline assignment: CDR1 MNHEY and CDR2 SMNVEV (reference sequence). CDR3 sequence: CASSEGDSYNEQFF. The DNA of the CDR3 is TGTGCCAGCAGTGAGGGGGACTCCTACAATGAGCAGTTCTTC.

The chain combines TRBV15 with TRBJ2-1, with 7 bases matching TRBD1. Germline assignment: CDR1 LNHNV and CDR2 YYDKDF (reference sequence). This CDR3 contains 15 residues. J was trimmed by 9 bases and V by 3 bases; bases with no gene match: 11. CDR3 protein: CATSSRQGRVSEQFF. CDR3 coding DNA: TGTGCCACCAGCAGCCGACAGGGTAGGGTGTCTGAGCAGTTCTTC.

This chain joins TRBV10-3 and TRBJ1-4, with TRBD1 matching over 7 bases. This CDR3 is built from 15 residues. Germline V CDR1 and CDR2: ENHRY, SYGVKD. The V and J ends lost 3 bases and 4 bases, in that order; junction bases with no gene match: 5. The CDR3 DNA reads TGTGCCATCAGTGACGGGACAGTCTTTAATGAAAAACTGTTTTTT. It is translated as CAISDGTVFNEKLFF.

The chain couples TRBV4-2 to TRBJ1-4; D is possibly TRBD1 (6 bases). This CDR3 comprises 16 residues. The V gene's germline CDR1 is LGHNA and CDR2 YNFKEQ. Trimming left V 5 bases short and J 4 bases short, with 17 bases between. Written as DNA, the CDR3 is TGTGCCAGCAGCAGGGGTGGCACAGGGTTTAATGAAAAACTGTTTTTT. Protein sequence: CASSRGGTGFNEKLFF.

This clone was detected many times. The CDR3 sequence is CSARDASGAFF. The CDR3 DNA sequence: TGCAGTGCTAGAGATGCCAGCGGAGCTTTCTTT. The rearrangement links TRBV20-1 to TRBJ1-1; no clear D gene. V was trimmed by 0 bases and J by 10 bases, leaving 9 bases between them. This CDR3 contains 11 residues. Germline V gene lookup returns CDR1 DFQATT and CDR2 SNEGSKA (reference sequence).

The chain couples TRBV9 to TRBJ2-1; D may be TRBD1 (5 bases). Germline CDR1 is SGDLS and CDR2 is YYNGEE. The CDR3 totals 15 residues. Trimming cost V 0 bases and J 7 bases, with 14 bases left between them. CDR3 loop: CASSVGSFTGNEQFF. The CDR3 DNA reads as TGTGCCAGCAGCGTAGGGAGTTTTACAGGAAATGAGCAGTTCTTC. Supplemented by reference TRBV9 and TRBJ2-1, the full variable domain reads DSGVTQTPKHLITATGQRVTLRCSPRSGDLSVYWYQQSLDQGLQFLIQYYNGEERAKGNILERFSAQQFPDLHSELNLSSLELGDSALYFCASSVGSFTGNEQFFGPGTRLTVL.

The CDR3, as DNA: TGTGCTAGTGGTTTGGTAGTGGGAGGGCCCTTGAGTGAGCAGTTCTTC. Its translation is CASGLVVGGPLSEQFF. The chain has TRBV12-5 and TRBJ2-1; 7 bases map to TRBD2. Germline trimming cut 0 bases from V and 9 bases from J; bases unmatched to any gene: 11. The CDR3 sequence is 16 residues long. CDR1 is LGHNT and CDR2 is FRNRAP in the germline V gene.

J is TRBJ2-7 and V is TRBV4-3; possible D gene TRBD1, 5 bases. V was shortened by 0 bases and J by 3 bases, with 12 bases between the two germline ends. Germline V gene sequence: CDR1 LGHNA, CDR2 YSLEER. CDR3 size: 15 residues. CDR3 DNA sequence: TGCGCCAGCAGCCAAGAGAATCGGCAGGGCTACGAGCAGTACTTC. It is translated as CASSQENRQGYEQYF.

This clone was counted once. DNA of the CDR3: TGTGCCAGCAGTTACGGACAGGGTACTGAAGCTTTCTTT. Amino acids: CASSYGQGTEAFF. This chain connects TRBV6-2 or TRBV6-3 to TRBJ1-1, with 8 bases that match TRBD1. This CDR3 is built from 13 residues. J was trimmed by 5 bases and V by 2 bases; bases with no gene match: 1. Germline V CDR1 and CDR2: MNHEY, SVGEGT.

Only a few counts were recorded for this clone. This chain links TRBV5-6 with TRBJ1-5; 7 bases line up with TRBD1. This CDR3 has 15 residues. Germline CDR1 reads SGHDT; CDR2 reads YYEEEE. Germline trimming cut 0 bases from V and 2 bases from J; bases unmatched to any gene: 2. CDR3 bases: TGTGCCAGCAGCTTGGGGACAGGCCGCAATCAGCCCCAGCATTTT. This encodes CASSLGTGRNQPQHF.

This clone was counted a few times. This chain links TRBV11-2 with TRBJ2-2, with TRBD1 matching 9 bases. Trimming removed 4 bases from V and 7 bases from J; junction bases left unmatched: 10. In germline, CDR1 is SGHAT, CDR2 FQNNGV. The CDR3 is 16 amino acids. The chain's CDR3 is CASSSPGQGTSGELFF. The CDR3 DNA is TGTGCCAGCAGCTCGCCCGGACAGGGGACCAGCGGGGAGCTGTTTTTT.

The chain couples TRBV6-6 to TRBJ1-5; TRBD1 matches 9 bases. V shed 9 bases, J shed 4 bases, and the junction held 4 bases outside the gene matches. Germline values: CDR1 MNHNY, CDR2 SVGAGI (reference sequence). CDR3 length: 13 amino acids. The CDR3 DNA reads as TGTGCCAGTTCCGGGACAGGGAATCAGCCCCAGCATTTT. It codes for CASSGTGNQPQHF.

This chain uses TRBV5-4 with TRBJ1-1, with 8 positions matching TRBD1. V shed 5 bases and J 0 bases; nucleotides not matched to a gene: 6. From germline, CDR1 is SGHNT and CDR2 YYREEE (reference sequence). There are 15 residues in the CDR3. CDR3 in DNA: TGTGCCAGCAGGGTCGACAGGGGCGTGAACACTGAAGCTTTCTTT. It yields the protein CASRVDRGVNTEAFF.

The chain couples TRBV28 to TRBJ2-3; no firm D call. Per the germline V gene, CDR1 is MDHEN and CDR2 is SYDVKM. Trimming pared 8 bases from V and 4 bases from J, leaving 13 bases between. CDR3 length equals 13 residues. CDR3 region: CASGQGNADTQYF. Here the CDR3 DNA reads TGTGCCAGCGGGCAAGGTAACGCAGATACGCAGTATTTT. Based on the CDR3 plus reference TRBV28 and TRBJ2-3, the full variable domain is DVKVTQSSRYLVKRTGEKVFLECVQDMDHENMFWYRQDPGLGLRLIYFSYDVKMKEKGDIPEGYSVSREKKERFSLILESASTNQTSMYLCASGQGNADTQYFGPGTRLTVL.

The gene calls are TRBV6-1 and TRBJ2-5; 9 bases are shared with TRBD2. CDR3 size: 16 residues. Germline CDR1 is MNHNS and CDR2 is SASEGT. V shed 3 bases, J shed 5 bases, and the junction held 10 bases outside the gene matches. The CDR3 loop is CASSDGWAGGKETQYF. CDR3 nucleotide sequence: TGTGCCAGCAGTGACGGTTGGGCGGGAGGGAAGGAGACCCAGTACTTC.

The V call is TRBV7-9, the J call TRBJ2-2, with D perhaps TRBD1 (5 bases). Germline V CDR1 and CDR2: SEHNR, FQNEAQ (reference sequence). This CDR3 comprises 13 residues. V was cut by 6 bases and J by 6 bases, with 11 bases left in between. CDR3 in amino acids: CASRGPLAGELFF. As DNA, the CDR3 is TGTGCCAGCAGGGGGCCCCTAGCCGGGGAGCTGTTTTTT.

This clone was found once. At one boundary the junction diverges from the germline segment, which might be a read error. The rearrangement links TRBV15 to TRBJ2-3, with 7 positions matching TRBD1. The CDR3 loop spans 16 amino acids. The germline CDR1 and CDR2 sequences are LNHNV and YYDKDF (reference sequence). In DNA, the CDR3 is TGTGCCACCAGCGGAGACAGGGCCTACCGCACAGATACGCAGTATTTT. Protein: CATSGDRAYRTDTQYF. Full variable domain (missing parts from reference TRBV15 and TRBJ2-3): DAMVIQNPRYQVTQFGKPVTLSCSQTLNHNVMYWYQQKSSQAPKLLFHYYDKDFNNEADTPDNFQSRRPNTSFCFLDIRSPGLGDTAMYLCATSGDRAYRTDTQYFGPGTRLTVL.

J is TRBJ2-5 and V is TRBV4-2, with 9 bases matching TRBD2. The germline V gene encodes CDR1 LGHNA and CDR2 YNFKEQ. Trimming at V came to 0 bases and at J to 2 bases, leaving 4 bases not matched to a gene. The CDR3 sequence is 16 residues long. The CDR3 spells CASSQDPAGGQETQYF. The CDR3, as DNA: TGTGCCAGCAGCCAAGACCCGGCGGGAGGGCAAGAGACCCAGTACTTC.

The chain carries TRBV9 and TRBJ2-2; 10 nucleotides agree with TRBD2. This CDR3 is 16 amino acids long. Germline lookup yields CDR1 SGDLS and CDR2 YYNGEE. V trimming: 4 bases; J trimming: 5 bases; junction bases outside the gene matches: 8. Here the CDR3 reads CASSPSGSGRTGELFF. The CDR3 coding sequence is TGTGCCAGCAGCCCGAGTGGTAGCGGGAGGACCGGGGAGCTGTTTTTT.

This chain connects TRBV7-6 to TRBJ2-1; 10 bases are shared with TRBD2. This CDR3 comprises 18 residues. Trimming took 3 bases from V and 0 from J; bases not matched to a gene: 8. The germline V gene has CDR1 SGHVS and CDR2 FNYEAQ. CDR3 protein: CASSFGYTSGDSYNEQFF. CDR3 nucleotides: TGTGCCAGCAGCTTTGGGTATACTAGCGGGGACTCCTACAATGAGCAGTTCTTC.

The genes are TRBV19 and TRBJ1-1; no clear D gene. This CDR3 has 14 amino acids. Deletions cut 5 bases from V and 1 base from J, with 11 bases between. From germline, CDR1 is LNHDA and CDR2 SQIVND (reference sequence). CDR3 loop: CASSLSYSNTEAFF. As DNA, the CDR3 is TGTGCCAGTAGTTTGAGTTATTCGAACACTGAAGCTTTCTTT.

The chain combines TRBV24-1 with TRBJ2-5, with D possibly being TRBD2 (6 bases). V was pared by 3 bases and J by 5 bases, with 18 bases between. The CDR3 is 16 residues long. The germline V gene has CDR1 KGHDR and CDR2 SFDVKD. The CDR3 sequence is CATSDKGSGKGETQYF. CDR3 bases: TGTGCCACCAGTGATAAGGGTAGCGGAAAGGGGGAGACCCAGTACTTC.

The chain is built from TRBV12-3 or TRBV12-4 and TRBJ1-2; D is undetermined. The V end lost 3 bases, the J end lost 8 bases, and 7 bases lay between the germline ends. This CDR3 spans 11 amino acids. In DNA, the CDR3 is TGTGCCAGCAGTTTCGGGGAAGGCTACACCTTC. Its translation is CASSFGEGYTF.

The chain couples TRBV30 to TRBJ2-3; TRBD2 matches at 13 bases. CDR3 size: 18 residues. Germline V gene lookup returns CDR1 GTSNPN and CDR2 SVGIG (reference sequence). Unmatched junction bases numbered 9, after V lost 3 bases and J lost 0 bases. The CDR3 nucleotides read TGTGCCTGGAGGTTCGGACTAGCGGGAGTGGCTAGCACAGATACGCAGTATTTT. It specifies CAWRFGLAGVASTDTQYF.

This clone was observed a handful of times. The rearrangement uses TRBV19 and TRBJ1-6; no reliable D call. There are 14 residues in the CDR3. Germline CDR1 and CDR2: LNHDA and SQIVND (reference sequence). Trimming took off 6 bases at V and 5 bases at J, with 11 bases between the two ends. CDR3 sequence reads: CASRGVLDNSPLHF. In nucleotides, the CDR3 is TGTGCCAGTAGGGGAGTCCTAGATAATTCACCCCTCCACTTT.